The T cell receptor (beta chain) described here comes from a study of blood T cells in healthy people across ages. Germline V gene sequence: CDR1 MDHEN, CDR2 SYDVKM. This CDR3 has 15 residues. V was cut by 3 bases and J by 0 bases, with 11 bases left in between. Primers used in a second PCR of about 7 to 12 cycles were a sample-barcoded 5' primer and a J-beta primer mix. One entry per CDR3 protein, called by TCRdb with MiXCR from the 5' RACE reads. Here the sample spans around 990,000 distinct CDR3 sequences, less than 45% being singletons. The sequence derives from a man aged 18 to 30 in good health. The sequencing input was blood. The chain combines TRBV28 with TRBJ1-1; D call uncertain. The CDR3 region has the DNA TGTGCCAGCAGTTTCCGGCAGAGATTGAACACTGAAGCTTTCTTT. Its translation: CASSFRQRLNTEAFF.